Shown below are 14 T cell receptor beta chains from a single sample sequenced in a study of cytomegalovirus exposure and HLA in healthy donors. The PCR employed 60 Vbeta primers together with 13 Jbeta primers. Measured with immunoSEQ multiplex PCR; TCRdb has only the in-frame clones, and not every one. The sample comprises about 180,000 clones, around four fifths of which are singletons, and approximately 1.3% rests with the top ten. Specimen: PBMCs. The receptors were sampled from a woman younger than 45 in good health and CMV-seropositive.

This chain uses TRBV5-6 with TRBJ2-7; 9 nucleotides align to TRBD1. This CDR3 is 15 amino acids long. J was trimmed by 1 base and V by 0 bases; bases with no gene match: 2. Germline values: CDR1 SGHDT, CDR2 YYEEEE. The CDR3 is CASSLGQGGSYEQYF. The CDR3 DNA follows: TGTGCCAGCAGCTTGGGACAGGGGGGTTCCTACGAGCAGTACTTC.

This chain joins TRBV10-2 and TRBJ2-1; weak D call: TRBD1 (5 bases). CDR1 is WSHSY, CDR2 SAAADI, per germline. CDR3 length: 14 amino acids. Between the trimmed V and J ends, which lost 5 bases and 5 bases, there was a span of 13 bases. Here the CDR3 DNA reads TGCGCCAGCAGTAAGTACAGGAGTAACAATGAGCAGTTCTTC. Translating it yields CASSKYRSNNEQFF.

The V and J genes are TRBV5-1 and TRBJ2-1, with 10 positions matching TRBD2. Germline V CDR1 and CDR2: SGHRS, YFSETQ. The ends lost 4 bases at V and 7 bases at J; junction bases unmatched: 8. The CDR3 length is 15 residues. The CDR3 DNA follows: TGCGCCAGCAGCCACAGCGGGAGGGCACGGAATGAGCAGTTCTTC. Its protein is CASSHSGRARNEQFF.

This chain uses TRBV7-9 with TRBJ2-4, with TRBD1 matching over 7 bases. This CDR3 spans 13 amino acids. Per the germline V gene, CDR1 is SEHNR and CDR2 is FQNEAQ (reference sequence). The V segment lost 1 base and the J segment 14 bases; nucleotides outside the gene matches: 8. The CDR3, as DNA: TGTGCCAGCAGCTTAGAGAGAGGGCAGGGGGAGTACTTC. Its translation is CASSLERGQGEYF.

This chain connects TRBV5-6 to TRBJ2-2, with 11 bases identical to TRBD1. The CDR3 has 16 amino acids. The germline CDR1 and CDR2 sequences are SGHDT and YYEEEE. Trimming cost V 4 bases and J 5 bases; bases outside gene matches: 7. This chain's CDR3 is CASSRAGTGGTGELFF. DNA for the CDR3: TGTGCCAGCAGCCGCGCCGGGACAGGGGGAACCGGGGAGCTGTTTTTT. Together with reference TRBV5-6 and TRBJ2-2, the CDR3 gives the full variable domain: DAGVTQSPTHLIKTRGQQVTLRCSPKSGHDTVSWYQQALGQGPQFIFQYYEEEERQRGNFPDRFSGHQFPNYSSELNVNALLLGDSALYLCASSRAGTGGTGELFFGEGSRLTVL.

The genes are TRBV11-3 and TRBJ2-3; D is possibly TRBD2 (6 bases). Trimming stripped 0 bases from V and 7 bases from J, with 11 bases between. This CDR3 has 14 amino acids. Germline CDR1 SGHNT, CDR2 YENEEA. The CDR3, as DNA: TGTGCCAGCAGCTTAGAGGGGACTGGATATACGCAGTATTTT. This sequence encodes CASSLEGTGYTQYF.

The CDR3 nucleotides are TGCAGCGTTGCCGCTACGGAAGCTTTCTTT. As protein: CSVAATEAFF. V usage is TRBV29-1 and J usage is TRBJ1-1; D uncertain. Germline lookup yields CDR1 SQVTM and CDR2 ANQGSEA. There are 10 residues in the CDR3. V was pared by 4 bases and J by 8 bases, with 8 bases between.

V and J are TRBV7-2 and TRBJ2-5; D perhaps matches TRBD1 (6 bases). Germline V gene data show CDR1 as SGHTA and CDR2 as FQGNSA. CDR3 length: 16 amino acids. The V end was cut by 4 bases, the J end by 5 bases, with 20 bases between. The DNA of the CDR3 is TGTGCCAGCAGCTCCCGAACGGGGACAAATAGGGAGACCCAGTACTTC. Translated: CASSSRTGTNRETQYF.

This clone was counted only a few times. The CDR3 region is CASSVYYYEQYF. In DNA form, the CDR3 reads TGTGCCAGCAGTGTCTACTACTACGAGCAGTACTTC. The chain has TRBV28 and TRBJ2-7; no reliable D call. V shed 5 bases and J shed 3 bases, with 8 bases lying between them. The CDR3 spans 12 residues. Germline V lookup: CDR1 MDHEN, CDR2 SYDVKM.

The rearrangement joins TRBV6-1 to TRBJ2-7; TRBD1 agrees at 10 bases. With 5 bases clipped from V and 9 bases from J, the junction kept 7 bases outside the gene matches. Germline CDR1 MNHNS, CDR2 SASEGT. The CDR3 runs 13 residues. The CDR3 spells CASSPGQGELQYF. In DNA, the CDR3 is TGTGCCAGCAGTCCCGGACAGGGGGAGTTGCAGTACTTC.

V usage is TRBV9 and J usage is TRBJ2-1; TRBD2 aligns across 7 bases. J gave up 6 bases and V 2 bases, and 11 bases lay outside the gene matches. This CDR3 has 16 amino acids. In germline, CDR1 is SGDLS, CDR2 YYNGEE. The CDR3 nucleotides are TGTGCCAGCAGCGTTATCGGGGAGGGCCTGAGCAATGAGCAGTTCTTC. Its protein product is CASSVIGEGLSNEQFF. The complete variable domain, with remaining parts taken from reference TRBV9 and TRBJ2-1, reads DSGVTQTPKHLITATGQRVTLRCSPRSGDLSVYWYQQSLDQGLQFLIQYYNGEERAKGNILERFSAQQFPDLHSELNLSSLELGDSALYFCASSVIGEGLSNEQFFGPGTRLTVL.

The rearrangement links TRBV28 to TRBJ1-3; TRBD1 matches 7 bases. The CDR3 runs 16 residues. CDR1 and CDR2 (germline): MDHEN, SYDVKM. The V gene end was trimmed by 5 bases and the J gene end by 0 bases; junction bases not matched to a gene: 7. CDR3 DNA: TGTGCCAGCAGTATCGGGACAGTCCTCTCTGGAAACACCATATATTTT. Translation: CASSIGTVLSGNTIYF.

This clone was seen a handful of times. This rearrangement joins TRBV28 to TRBJ2-7; D perhaps matches TRBD2 (5 bases). The CDR3 is 14 residues long. Germline-derived CDR1 and CDR2 are MDHEN and SYDVKM. Trimming stripped 5 bases from V and 4 bases from J, with 15 bases between. CDR3 amino acids: CASSPPRRGYEQYF. The CDR3 DNA sequence: TGTGCCAGCAGTCCCCCGCGTCGGGGTTACGAGCAGTACTTC.

The chain links TRBV25-1 to TRBJ1-2; D might be TRBD1 (6 bases). The ends were cut back, 4 bases at V and 4 bases at J, with 16 bases in the middle. Looked up from germline, CDR1 is MGHDK and CDR2 is SYGVNS. This CDR3 comprises 15 residues. The CDR3 spells CASSGSGAGGYGYTF. As DNA, the CDR3 is TGTGCCAGCAGTGGATCGGGGGCGGGAGGCTATGGCTACACCTTC.